The clone carrying this T cell receptor (beta chain) was observed once. The CDR3 is made up of 14 amino acids. Germline V CDR1 and CDR2: SGHTA, FQGNSA. With 5 bases removed from V and 1 base from J, the gap between germline ends came to 11 bases. A second about 7 to 12 cycle PCR used barcoded and J-beta primers. The template-switch adaptor, which had 12 random nucleotides, put a tag on each cDNA molecule. Each of the samples gave a minimum of 3 million paired-end reads that contained CDR3. TCRdb processed the 5' RACE reads anew with MiXCR; each CDR3 protein has one entry. The sample contains about 670,000 distinct CDR3 sequences, over 40% of which appear only once. The entry originates in a study of blood T cells in healthy people across ages.

The sequencing input was blood. This clonotype originated in a woman aged 80 or over in good health. The chain has TRBV7-2 and TRBJ2-5, with a tentative D call TRBD1 (6 bases). The DNA of the CDR3 is TGTGCCAGCAGCCGCGGACAGACCCAAGAGACCCAGTACTTC. Protein: CASSRGQTQETQYF.